The next 24 T cell receptor beta chains were all read from a single sample in a study of T cell repertoires in cytomegalovirus infection. TCRdb re-analysed the reads in MiXCR, keeping a single row per CDR3 protein. The sample holds about 480,000 distinct CDR3 sequences, around 30% seen once. Their antigens remain unidentified. The sample in question was cultured PBMCs, obtained from culture after CMV antigen stimulation. Source of these receptors: a human donor in good health (CMV status not recorded). Some clones in this sample may be carry-over from other donors' samples.

This clonotype was detected many times. The rearrangement uses TRBV7-2 and TRBJ1-1; 10 bases are shared with TRBD1. This CDR3 region has 15 residues. V dropped 7 bases and J dropped 2; count of bases not matched to a gene: 7. Germline V CDR1 and CDR2: SGHTA, FQGNSA. CDR3 amino acids: CASKGQGTINTEAFF. The CDR3 nucleotides read TGTGCCAGCAAGGGACAGGGGACGATCAACACTGAAGCTTTCTTT.

This clonotype was counted at least ten times. The V gene is TRBV7-6, the J gene TRBJ2-3, with 8 bases that match TRBD2. This CDR3 comprises 19 residues. V was clipped by 2 bases and J by 1 base; unmatched bases: 14. Per the germline V gene, CDR1 is SGHVS and CDR2 is FNYEAQ. DNA of the CDR3: TGTGCCAGCAGCTTAATCCAGACCCCCCTACTAGCGGGCACAGATACGCAGTATTTT. It codes for CASSLIQTPLLAGTDTQYF.

This clonotype appeared a single time. This sequence joins TRBV6-1 and TRBJ2-3; 10 positions agree with TRBD2. Germline V gives CDR1 MNHNS, CDR2 SASEGT. The length of the CDR3 is 17 residues. V was pared by 6 bases and J by 3 bases, with 12 bases of the junction left unmatched. In DNA, the CDR3 is TGTGCCAGCAGCGGGGGTCCAGCGGGAGGGCCTACAGATACGCAGTATTTT. Its protein is CASSGGPAGGPTDTQYF.

This clonotype was seen at least ten times. CDR3 sequence: CASSLGVLTGELFF. CDR3 nucleotides: TGTGCCAGCAGCTTGGGGGTTTTGACCGGGGAGCTGTTTTTT. The V call is TRBV12-3 or TRBV12-4, the J call TRBJ2-2, with D perhaps TRBD1 or TRBD2 (5 bases each). The CDR3 extends over 14 amino acids. V was clipped by 6 bases and J by 5 bases, with 13 bases between them.

This clonotype occurred a few times. The V call is TRBV28, the J call TRBJ2-7; the D gene is possibly TRBD2 (5 bases). V lost 2 bases and J 7 bases, leaving 12 bases between the germline ends. CDR3 size: 13 residues. The germline gives CDR1 MDHEN, CDR2 SYDVKM. The CDR3 protein is CASSLAARGEQYF. The CDR3 DNA sequence: TGTGCCAGCAGTTTAGCGGCCCGGGGAGAGCAGTACTTC.

This clonotype was observed many times. This chain joins TRBV19 and TRBJ1-2; no definite D call. Trimming left V 3 bases short and J 0 bases short, with 20 bases between. From germline, CDR1 is LNHDA and CDR2 SQIVND (reference sequence). There are 18 residues in the CDR3. The CDR3 region is CASSIPPAAARANYGYTF. The CDR3, as DNA: TGTGCCAGTAGTATCCCCCCAGCGGCCGCGAGAGCTAACTATGGCTACACCTTC.

In its sample, this clonotype was seen a few times. In DNA form, the CDR3 reads TGTGCCATCAGTGACCCGGGACTAGCGGCCAGCTCCTACAATGAGCAGTTCTTC. Its translation is CAISDPGLAASSYNEQFF. The chain is built from TRBV10-3 and TRBJ2-1, with 11 bases fitting TRBD2. There are 18 residues in the CDR3. CDR1 and CDR2 (germline): ENHRY, SYGVKD. V dropped 3 bases and J dropped 0; count of bases not matched to a gene: 7.

This clonotype occurred a few times. This rearrangement joins TRBV7-8 to TRBJ1-1, with 7 nucleotides matching TRBD1. Germline V gene sequence: CDR1 SGHVS, CDR2 FQNEAQ. Germline trimming cut 5 bases from V and 7 bases from J; bases unmatched to any gene: 7. CDR3 length: 13 amino acids. The CDR3 DNA follows: TGTGCCAGCAGCCTAAAACAGGGGAGTGAAGCTTTCTTT. Translated, it gives CASSLKQGSEAFF.

V is TRBV7-3 and J is TRBJ1-1; D might be TRBD1 (6 bases). The CDR3 spans 14 residues. Per germline, CDR1 SGHTA and CDR2 FQGTGA. V was clipped by 5 bases and J by 4 bases, with 14 bases between them. The CDR3 DNA reads as TGTGCCAGCAGCGCCACAGGGCATAGCACTGAAGCTTTCTTT. This gives the protein CASSATGHSTEAFF.

The gene calls are TRBV5-1 and TRBJ2-4; D may match TRBD1 or TRBD2 (5 bases each). Trimming took off 5 bases at V and 0 bases at J, with 21 bases between the two ends. Germline loops: CDR1 SGHRS, CDR2 YFSETQ. The length of the CDR3 is 18 residues. CDR3 in amino acids: CASRPGPQFGVAKNIQYF. CDR3 bases: TGCGCCAGCAGGCCGGGACCCCAGTTTGGGGTAGCCAAAAACATTCAGTACTTC. The complete variable domain, with remaining parts taken from reference TRBV5-1 and TRBJ2-4, reads KAGVTQTPRYLIKTRGQQVTLSCSPISGHRSVSWYQQTPGQGLQFLFEYFSETQRNKGNFPGRFSGRQFSNSRSEMNVSTLELGDSALYLCASRPGPQFGVAKNIQYFGAGTRLSVL.

This clonotype was observed once. The rearrangement links TRBV29-1 to TRBJ1-5; D call uncertain. V dropped 1 base and J dropped 3 bases, with 7 bases sitting between them. Germline V gives CDR1 SQVTM, CDR2 ANQGSEA. This CDR3 has 13 amino acids. CDR3 sequence reads: CSVEAGDNQPQHF. In DNA, the CDR3 is TGCAGCGTTGAAGCGGGCGACAATCAGCCCCAGCATTTT.

This clonotype was seen more than once but under ten times. The chain combines TRBV5-1 with TRBJ2-5, with TRBD1 matching over 8 bases. V lost 4 bases and J lost 4; bases outside the gene matches: 12. This CDR3 has 16 amino acids. Germline lookup yields CDR1 SGHRS and CDR2 YFSETQ. CDR3 loop: CASSPRRQGARETQYF. The CDR3, as DNA: TGCGCCAGCAGCCCGAGGCGTCAGGGGGCACGAGAGACCCAGTACTTC.

V usage is TRBV4-3 and J usage is TRBJ2-1, with D possibly TRBD1 on 6 matching bases. CDR1 and CDR2 (germline): LGHNA, YSLEER. V shed 4 bases and J shed 6 bases, with 10 bases lying between them. CDR3 size: 13 residues. Written as DNA, the CDR3 is TGCGCCAGCAGCCCAGAGGACAGCAATGAGCAGTTCTTC. Its translation: CASSPEDSNEQFF.

The genes are TRBV12-3 or TRBV12-4 and TRBJ1-5; no reliable D call. V lost 0 bases and J lost 4, with 7 bases in between. This CDR3 has 14 amino acids. The CDR3 DNA reads TGTGCCAGCAGTTTAGCGCTTCGGAATCAGCCCCAGCATTTT. Its translation: CASSLALRNQPQHF.

J is TRBJ1-4 and V is TRBV6-5; D uncertain. Germline values: CDR1 MNHEY, CDR2 SVGAGI. The V end lost 6 bases, the J end lost 5 bases, and 13 bases lay between the germline ends. CDR3 length: 14 residues. Here the CDR3 reads CASSPRRQNEKLFF. In DNA, the CDR3 is TGTGCCAGCAGCCCAAGACGGCAAAATGAAAAACTGTTTTTT.

The chain links TRBV7-6 to TRBJ2-1; 9 nucleotides align to TRBD2. CDR3 length: 18 residues. CDR1 and CDR2 from the germline V gene are SGHVS and FNYEAQ. Trimming removed 1 base from V and 4 bases from J; junction bases left unmatched: 11. This CDR3 is CASSLVGPSGAGYNEQFF. The CDR3 DNA sequence: TGTGCCAGCAGCTTAGTTGGACCTAGCGGGGCTGGGTACAATGAGCAGTTCTTC.

The chain carries TRBV5-1 and TRBJ1-3, with 7 nucleotides matching TRBD1. The V gene's germline CDR1 is SGHRS and CDR2 YFSETQ. The CDR3 is 17 residues long. V was clipped by 0 bases and J by 2 bases; unmatched bases: 8. The CDR3 is CASSLDTGQVAGNTIYF. In nucleotides, the CDR3 is TGCGCCAGCAGCTTGGACACTGGACAGGTGGCTGGAAACACCATATATTTT.

The chain recombines TRBV27 with TRBJ1-1; D is unclear. The CDR3 length is 17 residues. Germline V gene sequence: CDR1 MNHEY, CDR2 SMNVEV (reference sequence). V gave up 1 base and J gave up 7 bases, with 22 bases separating them. The CDR3 protein is CASSLLGSRKEGGEAFF. The CDR3 nucleotides read TGTGCCAGCAGTTTATTGGGCTCCCGGAAAGAGGGAGGTGAAGCTTTCTTT.

The DNA for the CDR3 is TGTGCCAGCAGCTTAGTTCCCATCGTATTAGGAACTAACTATGGCTACACCTTC. Its translation is CASSLVPIVLGTNYGYTF. V is TRBV7-2 and J is TRBJ1-2; D unclear. Germline CDR1 reads SGHTA; CDR2 reads FQGNSA. The CDR3 runs to 18 residues. V gave up 1 base and J gave up 0 bases, with 18 bases separating them.

About this clonotype: A read error is likely, as this CDR3 ends without the conserved phenylalanine or tryptophan. The V and J genes are TRBV7-8 and TRBJ2-6; D is undetermined. Per germline, CDR1 SGHVS and CDR2 FQNEAQ. The CDR3 contains 18 residues. Trimming cost V 5 bases and J 0 bases, with 17 bases left between them. CDR3 residues: CASSLNKDLPSGANVLTY. The CDR3 region has the DNA TGTGCCAGCAGCCTGAATAAAGACCTTCCCTCTGGGGCCAACGTCCTGACTTAC.

This clonotype has just a few counts. The V gene is TRBV12-3 or TRBV12-4, the J gene TRBJ1-1; D gene unclear. V lost 2 bases, J lost 10 bases, and 17 bases lay in between. CDR3 length: 14 amino acids. Written as DNA, the CDR3 is TGTGCCAGCAGTTTAATCCCTCAGGCTTCCAGAGCTTTCTTT. Residues: CASSLIPQASRAFF.

The DNA for the CDR3 is TGCGCCAGCAGCCAAGGGACTAGCGGGAGTTGGGAGACCCAGTACTTC. This sequence encodes CASSQGTSGSWETQYF. The chain employs TRBV4-1 and TRBJ2-5, with TRBD2 matching 13 bases. J lost 5 bases, V lost 1 base, and 4 bases had no gene match. CDR1 MGHRA and CDR2 YSYEKL come from the germline V gene. The CDR3 totals 16 residues.

This clonotype was seen repeatedly, ten times or more. The rearrangement uses TRBV7-8 and TRBJ2-7; 9 bases map to TRBD2. The CDR3 extends over 17 amino acids. Germline V gene lookup returns CDR1 SGHVS and CDR2 FQNEAQ. Unmatched junction bases numbered 14, after V lost 5 bases and J lost 3 bases. CDR3 protein: CASSPGLARSTNYEQYF. CDR3 sequence (DNA): TGTGCCAGCAGCCCCGGACTAGCGAGATCGACTAACTACGAGCAGTACTTC.

The chain employs TRBV7-2 and TRBJ1-1; D is possibly TRBD1 (5 bases). Trimming cost V 5 bases and J 4 bases, with 14 bases left between them. Germline CDR1 is SGHTA and CDR2 is FQGNSA. This CDR3 region has 14 residues. The CDR3: CASSRQGGSTEAFF. In DNA form, the CDR3 reads TGTGCCAGCAGCCGCCAGGGTGGGAGCACTGAAGCTTTCTTT.